A selection of T cell receptor beta chains follows, all from one sample in a study of T cell responses to AZD1222 COVID-19 vaccine. Generated by immunoSEQ multiplex PCR, the TCRdb table keeps only in-frame clones and is missing some. The sample shows around 100,000 clones, about 90% of them seen only once. Sequences were derived from peripheral blood, sampled on day 0 of AZD1222 vaccination. The receptors stem from an adult in good health. Each CDR3 is given with its conserved first and last residue. A D gene is named only where the DNA matches it firmly.

DNA	CDR3	length	D	V	J
TGTGCCAGCAGCCAAACAGAGAGTAGATCTGGAAACACCATATATTTT	CASSQTESRSGNTIYF	16	.	TRBV3-1/TRBV3-2	TRBJ1-3
TGTGCCAGCGGGTTACAGGGCCCAGGTTTCACTGAAGCTTTCTTT	CASGLQGPGFTEAFF	15	.	TRBV7-6	TRBJ1-1
TGTGCCAGCAGCCCGGCCGCGAGGGGGGACACTGAAGCTTTCTTT	CASSPAARGDTEAFF	15	.	TRBV7-9	TRBJ1-1
TGTGCCAGCAGCCAGACAGGGTTCACCGGGGAGCTGTTTTTT	CASSQTGFTGELFF	14	TRBD1	TRBV3-1/TRBV3-2	TRBJ2-2
TGTGCCAGCAGTGAACAGGGAACCGGGGAGCTGTTTTTT	CASSEQGTGELFF	13	.	TRBV2	TRBJ2-2
TGCAGTGCTAGGACGCACAATGAGCAGTTCTTC	CSARTHNEQFF	11	.	TRBV20-1	TRBJ2-1
TGTGCCAGCTCACCGCTTAAACCGGGGCTCTCTGGAAACACCATATATTTT	CASSPLKPGLSGNTIYF	17	.	TRBV18	TRBJ1-3
TGTGCCAGCAGTGAAGAGGGGCCCCAGCATTTT	CASSEEGPQHF	11	.	TRBV2	TRBJ1-5
TGTGCCAGCAGTGAAGGTCCCGGGACTAGTTTCCTCGGGGAGCTGTTTTTT	CASSEGPGTSFLGELFF	17	TRBD2	TRBV6-1	TRBJ2-2
TGTGCCAGCAGCAGCTTGGGACAGGCCCAGTATAATTCACCCCTCCACTTT	CASSSLGQAQYNSPLHF	17	TRBD1	TRBV5-5	TRBJ1-6
TGCAGCGTTTACAATCAGCCCCAGCATTTT	CSVYNQPQHF	10	.	TRBV29-1	TRBJ1-5